The next 14 T cell receptor beta chains were all read from a single sample in a study of blood T cell repertoires in COVID-19. The repertoire was sequenced with immunoSEQ multiplex PCR; TCRdb's copy has only in-frame clones and lacks some. The table lists 100,000 to 150,000 clones, over 85% of them singletons. Sequencing was performed on peripheral blood. The receptors stem from a man in his sixties with COVID-19, enrolled during active disease.

The chain couples TRBV12-5 to TRBJ1-6, with TRBD1 identical over 7 bases. The CDR3 totals 14 residues. Per germline, CDR1 LGHNT and CDR2 FRNRAP. V was pared by 4 bases and J by 7 bases, with 4 bases of the junction left unmatched. CDR3 loop: CASGWMDRNSPLHF. In nucleotides, the CDR3 is TGTGCTAGTGGTTGGATGGACAGGAATTCACCCCTCCACTTT.

On this clone itself: One end of the junction is discordant with germline, which a read error may explain. The CDR3 spells CASSLGFGIPIMAPLHF. In nucleotides, the CDR3 is TGTGCTAGCAGCTTGGGGTTCGGGATTCCGATAATGGCACCCCTCCACTTT. V and J are TRBV7-7 and TRBJ1-6; D unresolved. The CDR3 has 17 amino acids. Germline assignment: CDR1 SSHAT and CDR2 FNYEAQ (reference sequence).

This clone was counted a single time. The chain couples TRBV10-3 to TRBJ1-5; D gene unclear. Germline values: CDR1 ENHRY, CDR2 SYGVKD. The CDR3 loop spans 15 amino acids. V lost 2 bases, J lost 0 bases, and 8 bases lay in between. CDR3 DNA: TGTGCCATCAGTGAGGCGGGAGATAGCAATCAGCCCCAGCATTTT. Amino acids: CAISEAGDSNQPQHF.

This clone was recorded a few times. The J gene is TRBJ1-3, the V gene TRBV6-1; perhaps TRBD1 as D (5 bases). V lost 2 bases to trimming and J lost 4 bases, with 18 bases between them. Germline V lookup: CDR1 MNHNS, CDR2 SASEGT. This CDR3 has 17 amino acids. DNA of the CDR3: TGTGCCAGCAGTGAAAGGAGCAGGGCAATGGGAGGAAACACCATATATTTT. Translation: CASSERSRAMGGNTIYF.

V and J are TRBV7-9 and TRBJ1-2, with D hard to call. The CDR3 contains 14 residues. CDR1 and CDR2 from the germline V gene are SEHNR and FQNEAQ (reference sequence). V was trimmed by 0 bases and J by 5 bases, leaving 10 bases between them. The CDR3 nucleotides read TGTGCCAGCAGCTTAGCCGGGATCTATTATGGCTACACCTTC. This translates into CASSLAGIYYGYTF.

J is TRBJ2-1 and V is TRBV27, with TRBD2 as a possible D gene (6 bases). Germline V gene data show CDR1 as MNHEY and CDR2 as SMNVEV (reference sequence). V was cut by 2 bases and J by 4 bases, with 9 bases left in between. There are 14 residues in the CDR3. The CDR3 region has the DNA TGTGCCAGCAGTTTAAGGACTACGTACAATGAGCAGTTCTTC. This translates into CASSLRTTYNEQFF.

V is TRBV10-1 and J is TRBJ2-2; D is unclear. The V end lost 5 bases, the J end lost 7 bases, and 11 bases lay between the germline ends. This CDR3 contains 13 residues. The V gene's germline CDR1 is WNHNN and CDR2 SYGVQD (reference sequence). The CDR3 region has the DNA TGCGCCAGCAGTACGAGGAGTGGCGGGGAGCTGTTTTTT. Amino acid sequence: CASSTRSGGELFF.

This clone has a handful of counts. The J gene is TRBJ2-2, the V gene TRBV3-1 (or the pseudogene TRBV3-2), with 13 nucleotides matching TRBD2. CDR1 LGHDT and CDR2 YNNKEL come from the germline V gene (reference sequence). V was pared by 8 bases and J by 6 bases, with 3 bases of the junction left unmatched. The CDR3 is 14 residues long. This CDR3 is CASAGLAGAGELFF. CDR3 nucleotides: TGTGCCAGCGCAGGACTAGCGGGAGCCGGGGAGCTGTTTTTT.

The V call is TRBV30, the J call TRBJ2-5; the match to TRBD1 covers 9 bases. Germline-derived CDR1 and CDR2 are GTSNPN and SVGIG (reference sequence). Trimming removed 2 bases from V and 4 bases from J; junction bases left unmatched: 8. This CDR3 is 15 amino acids long. CDR3 sequence reads: CAWSLLGGQGETQYF. As DNA, the CDR3 is TGTGCCTGGAGTCTCTTAGGGGGACAGGGAGAGACCCAGTACTTC.

V gene TRBV4-1 combines with J gene TRBJ2-1; a possible D gene is TRBD2 (6 bases). The CDR3 has 17 amino acids. V was pared by 1 base and J by 0 bases, with 13 bases between. Germline V gene sequence: CDR1 MGHRA, CDR2 YSYEKL. As DNA, the CDR3 is TGCGCCAGCAGCCAAGGATTCGGGAGCCCCTCCTACAATGAGCAGTTCTTC. It specifies CASSQGFGSPSYNEQFF.

The chain uses TRBV30 and TRBJ2-3; TRBD2 might be the D (7 bases). Germline lookup yields CDR1 GTSNPN and CDR2 SVGIG (reference sequence). V lost 0 bases to trimming and J lost 5 bases, with 15 bases between them. The length of the CDR3 is 15 residues. In DNA form, the CDR3 reads TGTGCCTGGAGTGTAATGCGGGGGCAGGGAGATACGCAGTATTTT. Translation: CAWSVMRGQGDTQYF.

This sequence joins TRBV11-2 and TRBJ2-5; 7 bases line up with TRBD2. CDR3 length: 15 amino acids. V shed 0 bases, J shed 5 bases, and the junction held 6 bases outside the gene matches. Germline V gene lookup returns CDR1 SGHAT and CDR2 FQNNGV. CDR3 loop: CASSLDHAGEETQYF. The CDR3 nucleotides read TGTGCCAGCAGCTTAGATCACGCGGGAGAGGAGACCCAGTACTTC.

The chain has TRBV4-3 and TRBJ2-3, with 9 positions matching TRBD1. The CDR3 length is 16 residues. V shed 0 bases and J 5 bases; nucleotides not matched to a gene: 6. CDR1 is LGHNA and CDR2 is YSLEER in the germline V gene. The CDR3 sequence is CASSQELGQGGDTQYF. CDR3 DNA sequence: TGCGCCAGCAGCCAAGAATTGGGACAGGGTGGAGATACGCAGTATTTT.

This clone came up once. The J gene is TRBJ1-1, the V gene TRBV24-1; 8 nucleotides align to TRBD1. Germline assignment: CDR1 KGHDR and CDR2 SFDVKD. The CDR3 loop spans 14 amino acids. J lost 3 bases, V lost 4 bases, and 3 bases had no gene match. The CDR3 sequence is CATSDPDRDTEAFF. In nucleotides, the CDR3 is TGTGCCACCAGTGACCCGGACAGGGACACTGAAGCTTTCTTT.